This T cell receptor beta chain was sequenced for a study of Graves' ophthalmopathy and Graves' hyperthyroidism. Regarding the study as a whole: The model forecast ophthalmopathy progression, reaching roughly 71% sensitivity and less than 75% specificity.

This clonotype has only one observation. The target antigen is unknown. Where ophthalmopathy was present, donors had moderate-to-severe activity, CAS ≥3, NOSPECS ≥4 and duration under 3 months. PBMCs had their origin in fresh peripheral blood (roughly 10 ml). TCR beta CDR3 amplification used RNA transcripts. HTBI-primed RT-PCR formed the first round, and a multiplex PCR formed the second. TCRdb independently ran MiXCR on the multiplex PCR reads; one entry per CDR3 protein. Here the sample spans 500,000 to 800,000 distinct CDR3 sequences, roughly 39% being singletons. V was clipped by 7 bases and J by 4 bases, with 13 bases between them. The CDR3 loop spans 13 amino acids. CDR1 and CDR2 from the germline V gene are GTSNPN and SVGIG (reference sequence).

The receptor's source is an adult man with Graves' ophthalmopathy. The sequenced sample was peripheral blood. The chain is built from TRBV30 and TRBJ2-2; tentatively, D is TRBD2 (6 bases). DNA for the CDR3: TGTGCCTTCACCGCGGGGATCACCGGGGAGCTGTTTTTT. Its protein product is CAFTAGITGELFF.